The clone carrying this T cell receptor (beta chain) was seen a handful of times. Its antigen remains unidentified. The sample is drawn from a study of blood T cells in healthy people across ages. Study results and limitations: Per million T cells, the diversity of TCR beta decreased roughly linearly as age advanced. The unsorted PBMCs prevented any conclusive comparison of naive versus antigen-experienced cells. There was no known CMV status for donors, so expanded clonotype changes were possibly confounded.

Germline V CDR1 and CDR2: SGHRS, YFSETQ. The CDR3 has 15 amino acids. V lost 2 bases and J 5 bases, leaving 14 bases between the germline ends. A sample-barcoded 5' primer and a J-beta primer mix were used in a second PCR of about 7 to 12 cycles. Every cDNA was tagged by a template-switch adaptor with 12 random nucleotides. From the 5' RACE reads, TCRdb called clonotypes with MiXCR, one entry per CDR3 protein. Found here are around 1,000,000 distinct CDR3 sequences, roughly 24% of them singletons; the top ten hold around 0.75%. The data were also submitted as part of a second study, on T cells of mothers and their children.

This chain links TRBV5-1 with TRBJ2-1, with D unresolved. Sequencing was carried out using blood. The clonotype originates from a girl aged 2 to 9 in good health. The CDR3 nucleotides read TGCGCCAGCAGCTTAGTTGTCTCGGGTAACAATGAGCAGTTCTTC. Its translation: CASSLVVSGNNEQFF.